The 10 T cell receptor beta chains below all came from one sample that was sequenced in a study of blood T cell repertoires in COVID-19. Repertoires were generated with immunoSEQ multiplex PCR, while TCRdb's copy carries only in-frame clones and drops some. The table lists some 340,000 clones, roughly 90% of them singletons. Material for sequencing was PBMCs or T cells enriched from blood (not recorded which). The receptors were gathered from a woman aged 25 to 39 who had been exposed to COVID-19.

This chain links TRBV5-1 with TRBJ2-1, with 7 bases that match TRBD1. J lost 4 bases, V lost 0 bases, and 1 base had no gene match. The CDR3 length is 14 residues. Germline CDR1 SGHRS, CDR2 YFSETQ. CDR3 protein: CASSLGDRYNEQFF. As DNA, the CDR3 is TGCGCCAGCAGCTTGGGGGACAGATACAATGAGCAGTTCTTC.

CDR3 loop: CSVATTGTGSEQYF. DNA of the CDR3: TGCAGCGTTGCCACGACCGGGACAGGGTCCGAGCAGTACTTC. This chain links TRBV29-1 with TRBJ2-7; 9 bases fit TRBD1. The CDR3 contains 14 residues. The V and J ends lost 4 bases and 6 bases, in that order; junction bases with no gene match: 10. Germline loops: CDR1 SQVTM, CDR2 ANQGSEA.

The J gene is TRBJ1-6, the V gene TRBV6-5, with D uncertain. Trimming left V 0 bases short and J 10 bases short, with 10 bases between. The germline V gene encodes CDR1 MNHEY and CDR2 SVGAGI. This CDR3 contains 14 residues. This CDR3 reads CASSYSTGISPLHF. The CDR3 nucleotides read TGTGCCAGCAGTTACTCGACGGGTATCTCACCCCTCCACTTT.

The V and J genes are TRBV12-3 or TRBV12-4 and TRBJ1-2; D is possibly TRBD1 (5 bases). Trimming shortened V by 6 bases and J by 8 bases, and 13 bases separated the two germline ends. The CDR3 totals 12 residues. The CDR3: CASSMGGTGYTF. The DNA for the CDR3 is TGTGCCAGCAGCATGGGGGGGACCGGCTACACCTTC.

The gene calls are TRBV7-2 and TRBJ1-1; a possible D gene is TRBD1 (5 bases). V was cut by 5 bases and J by 6 bases, with 13 bases left in between. Germline V CDR1 and CDR2: SGHTA, FQGNSA. The CDR3 sequence is 13 residues long. The CDR3 DNA reads TGTGCCAGCAGCCAGATGACAGTAGCTGAAGCTTTCTTT. This translates into CASSQMTVAEAFF.

V gene TRBV5-4 combines with J gene TRBJ2-3; 8 bases agree with TRBD2. Germline assignment: CDR1 SGHNT and CDR2 YYREEE (reference sequence). V shed 6 bases, J shed 4 bases, and the junction held 13 bases outside the gene matches. The CDR3 has 16 amino acids. The CDR3 spells CASTTGGAGGADTQYF. The DNA for the CDR3 is TGTGCCAGCACCACGGGAGGGGCGGGGGGCGCAGATACGCAGTATTTT. Complete variable domain (other parts from reference TRBV5-4 and TRBJ2-3): ETGVTQSPTHLIKTRGQQVTLRCSSQSGHNTVSWYQQALGQGPQFIFQYYREEENGRGNFPPRFSGLQFPNYSSELNVNALELDDSALYLCASTTGGAGGADTQYFGPGTRLTVL.

J is TRBJ1-2 and V is TRBV24-1; a possible D gene is TRBD1 (5 bases). The CDR3 covers 13 residues. Per the germline V gene, CDR1 is KGHDR and CDR2 is SFDVKD. The V and J ends lost 3 bases and 3 bases respectively, with 7 bases between them. CDR3 bases: TGTGCCACCAGTGATGCGGGGGACTATGGCTACACCTTC. Translation: CATSDAGDYGYTF.

V usage is TRBV7-2 and J usage is TRBJ2-5, with 10 bases matching TRBD2. Germline V lookup: CDR1 SGHTA, CDR2 FQGNSA. V lost 1 base to trimming and J lost 6 bases; unmatched junction nucleotides: 5. This CDR3 has 15 amino acids. The CDR3 protein is CASSLEASGGKTQYF. For the CDR3, the DNA is TGTGCCAGCAGCTTAGAGGCTAGCGGGGGCAAGACCCAGTACTTC.

A note on this clone: Within the sample, other DNA sequences also encode this same CDR3. The gene calls are TRBV3-1 (or the pseudogene TRBV3-2) and TRBJ1-2, with 7 positions matching TRBD1. With V trimmed by 4 bases and J by 8 bases, 7 bases remained unmatched. The CDR3 is 13 residues long. Germline V gives CDR1 LGHDT, CDR2 YNNKEL (reference sequence). CDR3: CASSPRQGGGYTF. In nucleotides, the CDR3 is TGTGCCAGCAGCCCAAGACAGGGAGGCGGCTACACCTTC.

The chain is built from TRBV6-5 and TRBJ2-2; TRBD2 is a possible D gene (6 bases). The germline gives CDR1 MNHEY, CDR2 SVGAGI. The V end was cut by 7 bases, the J end by 6 bases, with 15 bases between. This CDR3 is built from 14 residues. The CDR3 coding sequence is TGTGCCAGCACGGAGGGAGTTTACCCCGGGGAGCTGTTTTTT. Translation: CASTEGVYPGELFF.